This record covers a single TCR beta chain. Its target is unknown. The sample is drawn from a study of cytomegalovirus exposure and HLA in healthy donors. The PCR employed 60 Vbeta primers together with 13 Jbeta primers. Assay: immunoSEQ multiplex PCR; the TCRdb copy retains only in-frame clones and omits some. The sample carries 100,000 or so clones, 74% recorded once. The CDR3 runs 16 residues. V was trimmed by 0 bases and J by 3 bases, leaving 12 bases between them. The germline gives CDR1 MNHEY, CDR2 SVGAGI. Whole-study results and caveats: It was shown in a later analysis that HLA-associated TCR beta chains were more clonally expanded than other, equally common chains. With high specificity and sensitivity, the classifier reportedly diagnosed cytomegalovirus status. When analyzed later, a missense DCLRE1C variant was found to be linked to TCR beta V- and J-gene trimming.

Sequenced sample: PBMCs. The clonotype originates from a man aged 50-60 years in good health and CMV-seropositive. J is TRBJ2-1 and V is TRBV6-5, with D perhaps TRBD2 (5 bases). The chain's CDR3 is CASSYSAGGFYNEQFF. The CDR3 bases are TGTGCCAGCAGTTACTCGGCGGGCGGTTTCTACAATGAGCAGTTCTTC.